These 29 T cell receptor beta chains came from one sample sequenced in a study of breast tumors, draining lymph nodes, adjacent tissues (dated by TCRdb to 2016 to 2017). The protocol used for the library was multiplex PCR. These reads were obtained on an Illumina HiSeq 2000. TCRdb handled the public reads itself, with Q25 trimming in fastp and clone calling in MiXCR, and kept productive beta chains. Here each entry gathers all rows of one CDR3 protein and keeps the most common genes and DNA. The sample records 180,000 or so distinct CDR3 sequences, roughly 29% of which are singletons. The ten most abundant clones make up approximately 4.3% of the sample. The lymph node samples were taken from the axillary draining lymph nodes of breast cancer patients. Sequencing used axillary lymph node tissue. The origin of the receptors is a female donor with breast cancer. Some clones in this sample may be carry-over from other donors' samples.

This clonotype was recorded many times. V is TRBV4-2 and J is TRBJ2-7; no clear D gene. V shed 0 bases and J shed 2 bases, with 11 bases lying between them. CDR1 and CDR2 from the germline V gene are LGHNA and YNFKEQ. There are 15 residues in the CDR3. The CDR3 DNA reads TGTGCCAGCAGCCAAGAATATCGACAAACCTACGAGCAGTACTTC. It specifies CASSQEYRQTYEQYF.

This clonotype was found many times. The chain is built from TRBV24-1 and TRBJ2-1, with D possibly being TRBD1 (6 bases). CDR1 KGHDR and CDR2 SFDVKD come from the germline V gene. The CDR3 is 16 amino acids. V was cut by 5 bases and J by 5 bases, with 18 bases left in between. The CDR3 DNA sequence: TGTGCCACCAGTGGGTCCACAGGGCAGGGGCACAATGAGCAGTTCTTC. Protein sequence: CATSGSTGQGHNEQFF.

Concerning this clonotype: A much larger clone sits a single nucleotide away, making a read error possible. The V and J genes are TRBV9 and TRBJ2-5; TRBD2 matches 11 bases. Germline V CDR1 and CDR2: SGDLS, YYNGEE. This CDR3 region has 14 residues. The CDR3 spells CASSLTSGTGTQSF. CDR3 DNA: TGCGCCAGCAGCCTGACTAGCGGGACCGGGACCCAGTCCTTC.

This clonotype showed up many times. The chain combines TRBV11-3 with TRBJ2-1; D gene ambiguous. This CDR3 comprises 12 residues. Germline CDR1 reads SGHNT; CDR2 reads YENEEA. Trimming stripped 3 bases from V and 8 bases from J, with 8 bases between. The CDR3 loop is CASSLGGHEQFF. The CDR3 region has the DNA TGTGCCAGCAGCTTGGGCGGCCATGAGCAGTTCTTC.

In its sample, this clonotype was seen many times. The genes are TRBV28 and TRBJ2-1; D remains ambiguous. The CDR3 has 12 residues. Trimming removed 3 bases from V and 5 bases from J, with 5 bases in between. CDR1 and CDR2 (germline): MDHEN, SYDVKM. CDR3 region: CASSFADNEQFF. The CDR3 DNA sequence: TGTGCCAGCAGTTTCGCCGACAATGAGCAGTTCTTC.

The sample holds many counts of this clonotype. The V and J genes are TRBV6-6 and TRBJ2-7; D uncertain. CDR3 length equals 15 residues. CDR1 is MNHNY, CDR2 SVGAGI, per germline (reference sequence). The ends were cut back, 0 bases at V and 1 base at J, with 10 bases in the middle. CDR3 DNA: TGTGCCAGCAGTTACTCGTTTGAACAATCCTACGAGCAGTACTTC. Its protein product is CASSYSFEQSYEQYF.

In regard to this clonotype: Here the CDR3 omits its conserved ending phenylalanine or tryptophan, so a read error is the likely source. V usage is TRBV30 and J usage is TRBJ2-2; TRBD1 is a possible D gene (7 bases). Germline loops: CDR1 GTSNPN, CDR2 SVGIG (reference sequence). Trimming left V 5 bases short and J 6 bases short, with 16 bases between. The CDR3 consists of 14 residues. The CDR3 DNA is TGTGCCTGGGAGCAGGACAGGAGGGCCGGGGAGCTGTTTTAT. This sequence encodes CAWEQDRRAGELFY.

This clonotype was found many times. One end of the junction does not line up with germline, which may come from a read error. The CDR3 region is CASNLPSAGGFTDTQYF. For the CDR3, the DNA is TGTGCCAGCAACTTACCTTCTGCGGGGGGCTTCACAGATACGCAGTATTTT. The chain is built from TRBV7-2 and TRBJ2-3; TRBD2 agrees at 8 bases. The CDR3 loop spans 17 amino acids. Germline CDR1 SGHTA, CDR2 FQGNSA.

The sample holds many counts of this clonotype. The rearrangement joins TRBV7-3 to TRBJ2-5, with 8 bases matching TRBD1. From germline, CDR1 is SGHTA and CDR2 FQGTGA. J was trimmed by 4 bases and V by 2 bases; bases with no gene match: 6. The CDR3 length is 15 residues. Here the CDR3 reads CASSLSPGTGETQYF. CDR3 nucleotides: TGTGCCAGCAGCTTATCCCCCGGGACAGGAGAGACCCAGTACTTC.

The rearrangement uses TRBV6-6 and TRBJ1-3; D gene uncertain. CDR3 length: 13 amino acids. Germline V gene sequence: CDR1 MNHNY, CDR2 SVGAGI (reference sequence). V was shortened by 5 bases and J by 7 bases, with 12 bases between the two germline ends. The CDR3 coding sequence is TGTGCCAGCAGTCACGGGGTAGGGAACACCATATATTTT. Translation gives CASSHGVGNTIYF.

The chain links TRBV12-3 or TRBV12-4 to TRBJ2-5, with 7 nucleotides matching TRBD2. Trimming at V came to 8 bases and at J to 0 bases, leaving 6 bases not matched to a gene. This CDR3 region has 14 residues. The CDR3 loop is CASQGGGNQETQYF. As DNA, the CDR3 is TGTGCCAGCCAGGGCGGGGGTAACCAAGAGACCCAGTACTTC.

This clonotype was seen repeatedly, ten times or more. V gene TRBV9 combines with J gene TRBJ2-7; perhaps D is TRBD1 or TRBD2 (5 bases each). This CDR3 is built from 13 residues. With 4 bases removed from V and 0 bases from J, the gap between germline ends came to 8 bases. Germline CDR1 reads SGDLS; CDR2 reads YYNGEE. The CDR3 bases are TGTGCCAGCAGCCGGGACGACTCCTACGAGCAGTACTTC. This translates into CASSRDDSYEQYF.

V gene TRBV25-1 combines with J gene TRBJ2-1; 15 bases line up with TRBD2. This CDR3 is built from 16 residues. The germline V gene has CDR1 MGHDK and CDR2 SYGVNS. J was trimmed by 8 bases and V by 2 bases; bases with no gene match: 4. The CDR3 DNA reads TGTGCCAGCAGTGAAAGGGGACTAGCGGGAGGCTATGAGCAGTTCTTC. It specifies CASSERGLAGGYEQFF.

In this sample, this clonotype turned up many times. The genes are TRBV5-4 and TRBJ2-7; D is undetermined. CDR1 SGHNT and CDR2 YYREEE come from the germline V gene (reference sequence). V was clipped by 2 bases and J by 1 base, with 7 bases between them. The CDR3 consists of 13 residues. This CDR3 is CASSFPGSYEQYF. CDR3 coding DNA: TGTGCCAGCAGCTTCCCAGGTTCCTACGAGCAGTACTTC.

The J gene is TRBJ2-4, the V gene TRBV4-1; the D gene is possibly TRBD2 (6 bases). The V gene lost 0 bases and the J gene lost 8 bases, with 20 bases spanning the gap. The CDR3 runs to 17 residues. CDR1 and CDR2 (germline): MGHRA, YSYEKL. For the CDR3, the DNA is TGCGCCAGCAGCCAAGATCTGGGTACAGGCTGGGGGGACATTCAGTACTTC. It translates to CASSQDLGTGWGDIQYF.

This clonotype came up a few times. This clone may be a read error of a much larger clone one base away. The J gene is TRBJ2-1, the V gene TRBV5-1; tentative D call: TRBD1 (6 bases). Germline values: CDR1 SGHRS, CDR2 YFSETQ. The CDR3 consists of 15 residues. Deletions cut 2 bases from V and 8 bases from J, with 17 bases between. The CDR3 loop is CASSLIQGSNDEQFF. CDR3 sequence (DNA): TGCGCCAGCAGCTTAATTCAGGGGAGTAACGATGAGCAGTTCTTC.

The gene calls are TRBV9 and TRBJ1-1, with D perhaps matching TRBD1 (6 bases). CDR1 and CDR2 from the germline V gene are SGDLS and YYNGEE. CDR3 length: 15 residues. V lost 2 bases to trimming and J lost 2 bases, with 13 bases between them. The CDR3 region has the DNA TGTGCCAGCAGCGTTGCCGGGACAACTAACACTGAAGCTTTCTTT. Its translation: CASSVAGTTNTEAFF.

This clonotype was seen a single time. Germline and junction disagree at one end, which may indicate a read error. This chain joins TRBV4-3 and TRBJ1-2; TRBD1 agrees at 8 bases. The CDR3 has 17 amino acids. Looked up from germline, CDR1 is LGHNA and CDR2 is YSLEER. The CDR3 coding sequence is TGCGCCAGCAGCGTAGCCCCAGGGGGCGCGTGGAACTATGGCTACGCCTTC. This gives the protein CASSVAPGGAWNYGYAF.

In this sample, this clonotype turned up many times. The chain links TRBV4-2 to TRBJ1-3; 9 nucleotides line up with TRBD1. CDR1 is LGHNA, CDR2 YNFKEQ, per germline. The junction had 7 bases not matched to a gene; V was cut back by 3 bases and J by 4 bases. This CDR3 has 16 amino acids. The CDR3 region has the DNA TGTGCCAGCAGCCACTCACAGGGGGCAAGAGGAAACACCATATATTTT. This codes for CASSHSQGARGNTIYF.

By share, this clonotype counts as medium-sized (0.01 to 0.1%). The rearrangement links TRBV20-1 to TRBJ1-5; D is undetermined. CDR1 and CDR2 (germline): DFQATT, SNEGSKA (reference sequence). The CDR3 is 10 residues long. V was cut by 7 bases and J by 5 bases, with 6 bases left in between. CDR3 nucleotide sequence: TGCAGTGGTGTAGATCAGCCCCAGCATTTT. As protein: CSGVDQPQHF.

This clonotype was recorded many times. The CDR3 region is CASSFGPESTGELFF. The CDR3 region has the DNA TGCGCCAGCAGCTTCGGACCAGAGAGCACCGGGGAGCTGTTTTTT. This chain joins TRBV5-1 and TRBJ2-2; D remains ambiguous. V lost 2 bases and J lost 4, with 12 bases in between. Germline CDR1 and CDR2: SGHRS and YFSETQ. The CDR3 has 15 amino acids.

Regarding this clonotype: It is unclear where the CDR3 begins or ends on the DNA, so no DNA is shown, and the CDR3 is as TCRdb lists it. The V gene is TRBV7-6, the J gene TRBJ2-2; TRBD2, the table's D call, was not compared with the DNA. Including both end residues, the CDR3 is 21 amino acids long. CDR1 is SGHVS, CDR2 FNYEAQ, per germline. The CDR3 sequence: CASSFYICSARVAGVTGELFF.

This clonotype has a handful of counts. The gene calls are TRBV9 and TRBJ1-1; D is perhaps TRBD1 (5 bases). The CDR3 has 16 residues. Germline V gene data show CDR1 as SGDLS and CDR2 as YYNGEE. With 4 bases removed from V and 2 bases from J, the gap between germline ends came to 18 bases. CDR3 bases: TGTGCCAGCAGCCCCGGGGGGGGACGGGGAAACACTGAAGCTTTCTTT. Protein sequence: CASSPGGGRGNTEAFF.

This clonotype was found many times. The chain is built from TRBV5-6 and TRBJ2-5; D is undetermined. The germline gives CDR1 SGHDT, CDR2 YYEEEE. Trimming removed 2 bases from V and 0 bases from J, with 11 bases in between. The CDR3 runs 15 residues. CDR3 nucleotides: TGTGCCAGCAGCTTACTTTCAGAGTACCAAGAGACCCAGTACTTC. Translating gives CASSLLSEYQETQYF.

The chain combines TRBV7-9 with TRBJ1-2, with D perhaps matching TRBD1 (5 bases). Germline lookup yields CDR1 SEHNR and CDR2 FQNEAQ (reference sequence). The CDR3 consists of 12 residues. V was clipped by 1 base and J by 13 bases, with 13 bases between them. CDR3 sequence (DNA): TGTGCCAGCAGCTTAGTCTCGGGGGACTGCACCTTC. Encoded protein: CASSLVSGDCTF.

V usage is TRBV2 and J usage is TRBJ2-3; TRBD2 matches at 8 bases. Germline assignment: CDR1 SNHLY and CDR2 FYNNEI. The junction had 4 bases not matched to a gene; V was cut back by 6 bases and J by 2 bases. The CDR3 is made up of 14 amino acids. This CDR3 is CASSGRALTDTQYF. As DNA, the CDR3 is TGTGCCAGCAGCGGGAGGGCCCTCACAGATACGCAGTATTTT.

This clonotype was found many times. The rearrangement links TRBV29-1 to TRBJ2-6; TRBD2 agrees at 14 bases. The CDR3 contains 19 residues. The V gene end was trimmed by 6 bases and the J gene end by 4 bases; junction bases not matched to a gene: 14. Per the germline V gene, CDR1 is SQVTM and CDR2 is ANQGSEA. CDR3 residues: CSVVDGGLAGVSGANVLTF. Here the CDR3 DNA reads TGCAGCGTCGTAGACGGGGGACTAGCGGGAGTGAGCGGGGCCAACGTCCTGACTTTC.

The sample holds many counts of this clonotype. The chain combines TRBV30 with TRBJ2-7; maybe TRBD1 (6 bases). The V gene's germline CDR1 is GTSNPN and CDR2 SVGIG (reference sequence). With 2 bases removed from V and 2 bases from J, the gap between germline ends came to 7 bases. The length of the CDR3 is 12 residues. The CDR3 here is CAWSTGTYEQYF. CDR3 nucleotide sequence: TGTGCCTGGAGTACAGGGACCTACGAGCAGTACTTC.

Turning to this clonotype: A single base separates this from a much larger clone, so it may be a read error. CDR3 nucleotides: TGCGCCAGCGGCAATGTGCAGGGGAATGAGCAGTTCTTC. Its translation: CASGNVQGNEQFF. The J gene is TRBJ2-1, the V gene TRBV7-2, with a possible D match to TRBD1 (6 bases). The CDR3 is 13 amino acids. Germline V gives CDR1 SGHTA, CDR2 FQGNSA.